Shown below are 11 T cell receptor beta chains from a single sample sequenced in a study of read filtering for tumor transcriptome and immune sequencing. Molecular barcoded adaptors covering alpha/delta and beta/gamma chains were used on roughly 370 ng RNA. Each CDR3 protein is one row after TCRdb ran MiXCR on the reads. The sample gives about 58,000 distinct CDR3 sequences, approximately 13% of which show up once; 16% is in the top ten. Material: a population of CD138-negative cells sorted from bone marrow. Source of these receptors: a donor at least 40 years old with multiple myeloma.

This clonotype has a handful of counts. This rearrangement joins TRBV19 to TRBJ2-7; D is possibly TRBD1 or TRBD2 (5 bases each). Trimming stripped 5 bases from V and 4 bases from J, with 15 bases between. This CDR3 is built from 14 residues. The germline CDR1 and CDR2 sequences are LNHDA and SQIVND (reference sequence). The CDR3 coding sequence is TGTGCCAGTAGTGGTACCGGGACCTTTTACGAGCAGTACTTC. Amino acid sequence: CASSGTGTFYEQYF. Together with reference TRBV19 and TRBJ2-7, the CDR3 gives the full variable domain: DGGITQSPKYLFRKEGQNVTLSCEQNLNHDAMYWYRQDPGQGLRLIYYSQIVNDFQKGDIAEGYSVSREKKESFPLTVTSAQKNPTAFYLCASSGTGTFYEQYFGPGTRLTVT.

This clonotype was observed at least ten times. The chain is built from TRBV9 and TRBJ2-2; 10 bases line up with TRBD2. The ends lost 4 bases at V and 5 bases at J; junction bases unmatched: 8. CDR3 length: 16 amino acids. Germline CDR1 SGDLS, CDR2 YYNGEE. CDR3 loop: CASSSRTSGTTGELFF. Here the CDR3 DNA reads TGTGCCAGCAGCTCCCGGACTAGCGGAACTACCGGGGAGCTGTTTTTT.

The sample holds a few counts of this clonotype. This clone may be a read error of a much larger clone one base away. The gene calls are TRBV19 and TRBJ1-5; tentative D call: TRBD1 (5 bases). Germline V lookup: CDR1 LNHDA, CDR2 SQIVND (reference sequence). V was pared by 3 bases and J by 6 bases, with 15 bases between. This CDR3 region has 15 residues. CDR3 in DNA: TGTGCCAGTAGTATTAGGGCGCAGGGAAGTCAGCCCCAGCATTTT. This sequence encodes CASSIRAQGSQPQHF.

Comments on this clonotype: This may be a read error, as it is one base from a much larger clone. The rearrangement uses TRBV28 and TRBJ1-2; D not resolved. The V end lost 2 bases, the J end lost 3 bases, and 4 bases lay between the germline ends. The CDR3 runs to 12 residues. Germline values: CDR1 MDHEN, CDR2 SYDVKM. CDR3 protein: CASSLLYYGYTF. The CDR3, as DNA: TGTGCCAGCAGTTTACTTTACTATGGCTACACCTTC.

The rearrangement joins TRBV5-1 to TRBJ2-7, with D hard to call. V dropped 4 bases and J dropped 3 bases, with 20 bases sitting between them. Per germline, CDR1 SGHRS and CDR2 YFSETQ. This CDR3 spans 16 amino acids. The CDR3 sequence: CASSPEPQAIGYEQYF. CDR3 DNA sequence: TGCGCCAGCAGCCCGGAACCTCAGGCAATCGGCTACGAGCAGTACTTC.

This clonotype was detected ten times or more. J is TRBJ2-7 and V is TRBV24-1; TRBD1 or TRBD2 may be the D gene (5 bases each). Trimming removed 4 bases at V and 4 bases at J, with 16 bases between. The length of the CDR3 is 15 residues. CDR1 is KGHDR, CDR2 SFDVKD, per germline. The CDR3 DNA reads TGTGCCACCAGTGACCCGACTCTGGGGGAATACGAGCAGTACTTC. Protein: CATSDPTLGEYEQYF.

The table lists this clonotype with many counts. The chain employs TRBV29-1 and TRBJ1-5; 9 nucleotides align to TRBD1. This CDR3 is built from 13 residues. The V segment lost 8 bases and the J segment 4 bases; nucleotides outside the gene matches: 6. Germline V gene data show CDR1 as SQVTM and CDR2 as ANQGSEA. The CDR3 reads CSPPGTGNQPQHF. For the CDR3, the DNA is TGCAGCCCCCCCGGGACAGGGAATCAGCCCCAGCATTTT.

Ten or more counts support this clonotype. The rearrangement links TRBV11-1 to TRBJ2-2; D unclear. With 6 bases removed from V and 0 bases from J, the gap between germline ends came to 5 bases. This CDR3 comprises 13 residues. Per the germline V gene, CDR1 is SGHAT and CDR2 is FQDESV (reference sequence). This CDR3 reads CASSSPNTGELFF. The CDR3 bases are TGTGCCAGCAGTTCACCGAACACCGGGGAGCTGTTTTTT.

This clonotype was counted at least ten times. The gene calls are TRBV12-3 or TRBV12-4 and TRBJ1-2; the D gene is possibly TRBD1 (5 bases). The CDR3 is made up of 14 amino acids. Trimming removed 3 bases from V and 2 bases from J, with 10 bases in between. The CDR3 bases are TGTGCCAGCAGTTTTTTGGGGGGAAACTATGGCTACACCTTC. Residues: CASSFLGGNYGYTF.

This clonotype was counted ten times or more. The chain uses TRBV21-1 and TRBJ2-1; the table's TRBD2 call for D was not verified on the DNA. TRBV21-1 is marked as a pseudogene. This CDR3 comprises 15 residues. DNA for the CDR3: TGTGCCAGCAGCAAAAGGACTAGCGGTGCTCCTGAGCAGTTCTTC. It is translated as CASSKRTSGAPEQFF.

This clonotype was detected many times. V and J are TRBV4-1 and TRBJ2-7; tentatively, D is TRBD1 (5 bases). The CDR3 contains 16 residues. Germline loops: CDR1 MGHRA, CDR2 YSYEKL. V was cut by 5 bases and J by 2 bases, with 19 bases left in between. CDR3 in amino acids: CASSKGDSIPTYEQYF. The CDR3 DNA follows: TGCGCCAGCAGCAAAGGCGACAGTATCCCGACCTACGAGCAGTACTTC.